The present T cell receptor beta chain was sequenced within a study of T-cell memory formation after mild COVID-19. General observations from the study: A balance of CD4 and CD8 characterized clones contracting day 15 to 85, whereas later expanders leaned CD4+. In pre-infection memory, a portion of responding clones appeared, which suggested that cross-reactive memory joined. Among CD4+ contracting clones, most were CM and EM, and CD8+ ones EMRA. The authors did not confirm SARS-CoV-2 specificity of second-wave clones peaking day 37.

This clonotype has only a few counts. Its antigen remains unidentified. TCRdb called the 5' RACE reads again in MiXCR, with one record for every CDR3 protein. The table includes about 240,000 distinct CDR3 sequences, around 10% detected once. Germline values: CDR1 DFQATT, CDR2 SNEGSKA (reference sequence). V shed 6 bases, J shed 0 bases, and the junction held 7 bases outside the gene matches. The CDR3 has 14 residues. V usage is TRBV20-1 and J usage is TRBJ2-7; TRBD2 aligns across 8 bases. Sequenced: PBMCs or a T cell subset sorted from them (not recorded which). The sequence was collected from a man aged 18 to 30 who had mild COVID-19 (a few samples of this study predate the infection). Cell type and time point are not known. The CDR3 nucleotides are TGCAGTGCGGTACTAGCGGTGGGCTCCTACGAGCAGTACTTC. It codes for CSAVLAVGSYEQYF.